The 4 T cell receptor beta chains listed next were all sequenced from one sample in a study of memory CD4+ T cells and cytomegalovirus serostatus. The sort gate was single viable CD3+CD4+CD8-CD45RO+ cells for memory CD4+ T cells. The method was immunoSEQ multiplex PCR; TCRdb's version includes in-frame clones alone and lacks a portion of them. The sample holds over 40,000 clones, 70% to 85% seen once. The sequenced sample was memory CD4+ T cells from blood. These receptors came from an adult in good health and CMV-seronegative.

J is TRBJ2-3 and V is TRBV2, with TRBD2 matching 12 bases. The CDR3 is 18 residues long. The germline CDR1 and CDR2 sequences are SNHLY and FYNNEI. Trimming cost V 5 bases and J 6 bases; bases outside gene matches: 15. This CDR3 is CASSSTSGGFLGVDTQYF. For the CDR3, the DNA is TGTGCCAGCAGTTCTACTAGCGGGGGGTTCTTGGGAGTGGATACGCAGTATTTT.

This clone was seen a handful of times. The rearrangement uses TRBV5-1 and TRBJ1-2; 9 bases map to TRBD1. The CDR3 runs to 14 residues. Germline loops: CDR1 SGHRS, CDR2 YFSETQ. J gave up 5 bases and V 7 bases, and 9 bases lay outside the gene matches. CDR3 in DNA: TGCGCCAGCCGACCGGGACAGGGTTCATATGGCTACACCTTC. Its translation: CASRPGQGSYGYTF. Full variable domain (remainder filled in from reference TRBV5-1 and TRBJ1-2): KAGVTQTPRYLIKTRGQQVTLSCSPISGHRSVSWYQQTPGQGLQFLFEYFSETQRNKGNFPGRFSGRQFSNSRSEMNVSTLELGDSALYLCASRPGQGSYGYTFGSGTRLTVV.

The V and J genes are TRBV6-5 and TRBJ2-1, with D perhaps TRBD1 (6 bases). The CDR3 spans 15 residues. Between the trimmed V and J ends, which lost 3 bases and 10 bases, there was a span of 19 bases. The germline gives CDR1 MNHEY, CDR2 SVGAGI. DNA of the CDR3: TGTGCCAGCAGTTATGCCCAGACAGGTTCAGGGGAGCAGTTCTTC. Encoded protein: CASSYAQTGSGEQFF.

CDR3 DNA: TGTGCCAGCAGGCGGTTCCGGTACAGCTACTCCTACGAGCAGTACTTC. Residues: CASRRFRYSYSYEQYF. The gene calls are TRBV11-3 and TRBJ2-5; no definite D call. The J call may be in error: the DNA end matches TRBJ2-7 better. The germline gives CDR1 SGHNT, CDR2 YENEEA. This CDR3 spans 16 amino acids.